A single sample is the source of the 8 T cell receptor beta chains below, sequenced in a study of blood T cells in healthy people across ages. A second PCR, run for about 6 to 11 cycles, used a sample-barcoded 5' primer plus a J-beta primer mix. In TCRdb, the 5' RACE reads were re-called with MiXCR into one record per CDR3 protein. The table lists around 1.5 million distinct CDR3 sequences, roughly 59% of them singletons. Sequenced material: blood. These receptors came from a man younger than 35 in good health.

In this sample, this clonotype turned up a few times. This chain uses TRBV6-2 or TRBV6-3 with TRBJ1-5; no firm D call. Germline assignment: CDR1 MNHEY and CDR2 SVGEGT. Trimming stripped 0 bases from V and 5 bases from J, with 5 bases between. This CDR3 region has 13 residues. The CDR3 reads CASSYSIDQPQHF. CDR3 DNA sequence: TGTGCCAGCAGTTACTCGATAGATCAGCCCCAGCATTTT.

The sample holds a few counts of this clonotype. This rearrangement joins TRBV29-1 to TRBJ2-7; D is unclear. Germline V gives CDR1 SQVTM, CDR2 ANQGSEA. The CDR3 consists of 12 residues. V shed 3 bases and J shed 2 bases, with 8 bases lying between them. CDR3 coding DNA: TGCAGCGTTGAGGCAGACACCTACGAGCAGTACTTC. Residues: CSVEADTYEQYF.

Comments on this clonotype: One base away lies a much larger clone, so this may be a sequencing read error. The J gene is TRBJ1-6, the V gene TRBV12-3 or TRBV12-4; 8 bases map to TRBD1. The CDR3 runs to 14 residues. CDR3 coding DNA: TGTGTCAGCAGTGTCTACAGGGGGAATTCACCCCTCCACTTT. Translating it yields CVSSVYRGNSPLHF.

This clonotype was observed a few times. The gene calls are TRBV11-3 and TRBJ2-5; TRBD2 is a possible D gene (6 bases). CDR3 size: 15 residues. The germline V gene encodes CDR1 SGHNT and CDR2 YENEEA. V lost 6 bases and J lost 5, with 19 bases in between. CDR3 DNA: TGTGCCAGCAGTAGCGGCCCCGGTTTCGGGGAGACCCAGTACTTC. It is translated as CASSSGPGFGETQYF.

The chain combines TRBV5-6 with TRBJ2-5; 12 nucleotides align to TRBD2. CDR1 and CDR2 (germline): SGHDT, YYEEEE. The junction had 20 bases not matched to a gene; V was cut back by 3 bases and J by 2 bases. The CDR3 has 21 residues. As DNA, the CDR3 is TGTGCCAGCAGCTATCTCACCTCGACTAGCGGGAGATCCAGTGAACAAGAGACCCAGTACTTC. Residues: CASSYLTSTSGRSSEQETQYF.

This clonotype was seen only a few times. The chain employs TRBV20-1 and TRBJ2-7; D call uncertain. V was shortened by 3 bases and J by 3 bases, with 12 bases between the two germline ends. The V gene's germline CDR1 is DFQATT and CDR2 SNEGSKA (reference sequence). The CDR3 is 13 amino acids. The CDR3 DNA reads TGCAGTGCTAGTGACCTGTCCAACTACGAGCAGTACTTC. It specifies CSASDLSNYEQYF.

CDR3 region: CSAGMKLRGQPQHF. The DNA for the CDR3 is TGCAGTGCTGGAATGAAACTCCGGGGTCAGCCCCAGCATTTT. The chain combines TRBV20-1 with TRBJ1-5; unclear D gene. Trimming cost V 5 bases and J 6 bases, with 17 bases left between them. Germline V gives CDR1 DFQATT, CDR2 SNEGSKA (reference sequence). CDR3 size: 14 residues.

The chain joins TRBV24-1 to TRBJ2-1; the match to TRBD1 covers 7 bases. Germline CDR1 KGHDR, CDR2 SFDVKD. This CDR3 has 15 amino acids. The V gene end was trimmed by 3 bases and the J gene end by 7 bases; junction bases not matched to a gene: 8. The CDR3: CATSDNRGRINEQFF. Here the CDR3 DNA reads TGTGCCACCAGTGATAATAGGGGGCGGATTAATGAGCAGTTCTTC.